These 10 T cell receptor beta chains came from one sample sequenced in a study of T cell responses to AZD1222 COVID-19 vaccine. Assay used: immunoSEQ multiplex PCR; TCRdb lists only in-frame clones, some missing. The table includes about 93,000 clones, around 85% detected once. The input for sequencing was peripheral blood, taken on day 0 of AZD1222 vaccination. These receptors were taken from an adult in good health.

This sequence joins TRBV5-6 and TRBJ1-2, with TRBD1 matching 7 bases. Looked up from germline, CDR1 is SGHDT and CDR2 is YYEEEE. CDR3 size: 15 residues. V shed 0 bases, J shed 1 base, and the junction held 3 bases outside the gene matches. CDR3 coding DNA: TGTGCCAGCAGCTTGGGGGACAGAGGTAACTATGGCTACACCTTC. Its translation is CASSLGDRGNYGYTF.

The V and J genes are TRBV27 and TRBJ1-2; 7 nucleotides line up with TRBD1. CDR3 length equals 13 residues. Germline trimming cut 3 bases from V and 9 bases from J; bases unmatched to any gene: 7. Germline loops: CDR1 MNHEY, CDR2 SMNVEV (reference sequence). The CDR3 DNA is TGTGCCAGCAGTTTCGGACAGGCCTCGCGCTACACCTTC. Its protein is CASSFGQASRYTF.

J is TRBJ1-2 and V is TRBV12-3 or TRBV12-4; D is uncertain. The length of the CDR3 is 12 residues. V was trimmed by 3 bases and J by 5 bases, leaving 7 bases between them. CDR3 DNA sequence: TGTGCCAGCAGTTTCGGGGTATATGGCTACACCTTC. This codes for CASSFGVYGYTF.

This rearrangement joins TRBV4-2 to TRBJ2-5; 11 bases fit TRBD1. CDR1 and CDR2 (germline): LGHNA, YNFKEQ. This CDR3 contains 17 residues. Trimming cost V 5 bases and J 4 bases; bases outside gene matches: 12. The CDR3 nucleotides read TGTGCCAGCAGCAGCTCAACCGGGACAGGGGGTTCAGAGACCCAGTACTTC. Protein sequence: CASSSSTGTGGSETQYF.

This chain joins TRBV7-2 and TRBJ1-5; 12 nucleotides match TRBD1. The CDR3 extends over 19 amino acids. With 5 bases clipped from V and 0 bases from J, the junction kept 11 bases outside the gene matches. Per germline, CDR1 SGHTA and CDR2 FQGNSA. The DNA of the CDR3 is TGTGCCAGCAGCCCTCGGGACAGGGGGCCCCTTTATAGCAATCAGCCCCAGCATTTT. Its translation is CASSPRDRGPLYSNQPQHF.

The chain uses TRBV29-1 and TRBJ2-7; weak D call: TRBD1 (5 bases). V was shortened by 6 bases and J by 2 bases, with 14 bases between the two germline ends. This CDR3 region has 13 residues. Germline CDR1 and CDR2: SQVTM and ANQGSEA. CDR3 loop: CSVGPLGTYEQYF. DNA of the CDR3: TGCAGCGTGGGGCCTTTAGGAACCTACGAGCAGTACTTC.

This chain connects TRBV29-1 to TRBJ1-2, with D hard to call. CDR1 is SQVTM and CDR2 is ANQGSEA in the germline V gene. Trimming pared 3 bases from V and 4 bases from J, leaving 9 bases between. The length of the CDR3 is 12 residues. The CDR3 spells CSVDRESYGYTF. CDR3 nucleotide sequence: TGCAGCGTTGACCGAGAGAGCTATGGCTACACCTTC.

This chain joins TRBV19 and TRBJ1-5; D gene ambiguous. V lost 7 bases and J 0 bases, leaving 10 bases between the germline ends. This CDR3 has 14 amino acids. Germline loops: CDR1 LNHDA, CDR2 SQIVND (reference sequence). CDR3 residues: CASTSSNSNQPQHF. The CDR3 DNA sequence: TGTGCCAGTACCTCGAGTAATAGCAATCAGCCCCAGCATTTT.

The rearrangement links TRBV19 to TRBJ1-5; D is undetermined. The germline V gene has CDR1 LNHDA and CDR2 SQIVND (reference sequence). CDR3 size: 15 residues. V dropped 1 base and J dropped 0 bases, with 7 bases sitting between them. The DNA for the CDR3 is TGTGCCAGTAGTATAGCAGATTATAGCAATCAGCCCCAGCATTTT. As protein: CASSIADYSNQPQHF.

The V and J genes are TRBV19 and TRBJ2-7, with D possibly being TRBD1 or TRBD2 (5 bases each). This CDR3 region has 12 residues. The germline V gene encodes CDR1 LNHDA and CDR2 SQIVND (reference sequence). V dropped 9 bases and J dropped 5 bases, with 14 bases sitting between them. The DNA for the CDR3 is TGTGCCAGCCGGGGCCCATCCCACGAGCAGTACTTC. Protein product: CASRGPSHEQYF.